This T cell receptor (beta chain) was captured by sequencing in a study of blood T cells in healthy people across ages. Whole-study results and caveats: Percentage of naive T cells showed a strong correlation with TCR beta diversity.

Next came a second PCR, run for about 7 to 12 cycles, which used a sample-barcoded 5' primer along with a J-beta primer mix. TCRdb re-called the 5' RACE reads with MiXCR, one entry per CDR3 protein. The table shows 800,000 or so distinct CDR3 sequences, with 20% to 30% occurring only once. Healthy Caucasian individuals from Russia aged 6 to 90 served as donors. In this sample, this clonotype turned up a few times. The target antigen is unknown. These sequences were also reported in another study, on T cells of mothers and their children.

Specimen: blood. The TCR was taken from a boy between 10 and 17 years old in good health.

Here the CDR3 reads CASADRRGSYEQYF. Written as DNA, the CDR3 is TGTGCCAGCGCGGACAGGCGGGGCTCCTACGAGCAGTACTTC. The J gene is TRBJ2-7, the V gene TRBV27, with a weak D call TRBD1 (7 bases). Germline values: CDR1 MNHEY, CDR2 SMNVEV (reference sequence). V dropped 8 bases and J dropped 0 bases, with 14 bases sitting between them. The length of the CDR3 is 14 residues.